These 8 T cell receptor beta chains originate from one sample sequenced in a study of OX40 agonist ivuxolimab in advanced cancers. Using immunoSEQ multiplex PCR, the repertoire was profiled, and TCRdb retains in-frame clones only, with some absent. The sample includes tens of thousands of clones, 83% of them seen just once. The starting material was CD4+ or CD8+ T cells sorted from blood, obtained in a trial of the OX40 agonist ivuxolimab. Receptors were obtained from an adult with an advanced solid tumor such as melanoma, head and neck, liver or kidney cancer.

The chain combines TRBV7-3 with TRBJ2-2; D is possibly TRBD1 or TRBD2 (6 bases each). Germline loops: CDR1 SGHTA, CDR2 FQGTGA. CDR3 length equals 15 residues. V was clipped by 2 bases and J by 3 bases, with 10 bases between them. CDR3 protein: CASSLSGGDTGELFF. For the CDR3, the DNA is TGTGCCAGCAGCTTATCCGGGGGCGACACCGGGGAGCTGTTTTTT.

V and J are TRBV11-3 and TRBJ1-1; maybe TRBD1 (6 bases). This CDR3 spans 13 amino acids. V lost 5 bases and J 4 bases, leaving 11 bases between the germline ends. CDR1 SGHNT and CDR2 YENEEA come from the germline V gene. This chain's CDR3 is CASSRGAGTEAFF. DNA for the CDR3: TGTGCCAGCAGCAGGGGGGCAGGCACTGAAGCTTTCTTT.

The gene calls are TRBV19 and TRBJ2-7, with TRBD2 matching 11 bases. The J segment lost 2 bases and the V segment lost 5 bases, leaving 5 bases of the junction unmatched. Germline V gene data show CDR1 as LNHDA and CDR2 as SQIVND (reference sequence). This CDR3 is 15 amino acids long. CDR3 in DNA: TGTGCCAGTAGTGCAGGGACTAGCGGACCCTACGAGCAGTACTTC. As protein: CASSAGTSGPYEQYF.

The chain uses TRBV5-1 and TRBJ2-2; 13 bases map to TRBD2. The CDR3 runs 17 residues. Germline CDR1 is SGHRS and CDR2 is YFSETQ. V lost 3 bases to trimming and J lost 2 bases; unmatched junction nucleotides: 4. The CDR3 DNA sequence: TGCGCCAGCAGCTGGTGGACTAGCGGGGGTAACACCGGGGAGCTGTTTTTT. Protein sequence: CASSWWTSGGNTGELFF.

In its sample, this clone was seen a few times. V is TRBV9 and J is TRBJ2-3; D is perhaps TRBD2 (5 bases). The V end lost 0 bases, the J end lost 3 bases, and 11 bases lay between the germline ends. The CDR3 length is 15 residues. Germline V gives CDR1 SGDLS, CDR2 YYNGEE. This chain's CDR3 is CASSVAPTGTDTQYF. The CDR3 DNA reads TGTGCCAGCAGCGTAGCTCCAACGGGAACAGATACGCAGTATTTT.

The chain uses TRBV30 and TRBJ2-4; D is unresolved. The CDR3 sequence is 11 residues long. Trimming took off 4 bases at V and 5 bases at J, with 6 bases between the two ends. Germline V gene sequence: CDR1 GTSNPN, CDR2 SVGIG (reference sequence). The CDR3 is CAWKQENIQYF. The CDR3 nucleotides are TGTGCCTGGAAGCAGGAAAACATTCAGTACTTC.

The chain is built from TRBV5-8 and TRBJ2-2; 8 bases fit TRBD1. From germline, CDR1 is SGHTS and CDR2 YDEGEE. The CDR3 is 14 residues long. Trimming at V came to 0 bases and at J to 6 bases, leaving 1 base not matched to a gene. CDR3 in amino acids: CASSLGTGPGELFF. CDR3 nucleotide sequence: TGTGCCAGCAGCTTGGGGACAGGGCCCGGGGAGCTGTTTTTT.

V and J are TRBV10-3 and TRBJ1-5; unclear D gene. The CDR3 sequence is 12 residues long. Looked up from germline, CDR1 is ENHRY and CDR2 is SYGVKD. The V gene lost 2 bases and the J gene lost 4 bases, with 3 bases spanning the gap. The CDR3 bases are TGTGCCATCAGTGAGGGAAATCAGCCCCAGCATTTT. As protein: CAISEGNQPQHF.